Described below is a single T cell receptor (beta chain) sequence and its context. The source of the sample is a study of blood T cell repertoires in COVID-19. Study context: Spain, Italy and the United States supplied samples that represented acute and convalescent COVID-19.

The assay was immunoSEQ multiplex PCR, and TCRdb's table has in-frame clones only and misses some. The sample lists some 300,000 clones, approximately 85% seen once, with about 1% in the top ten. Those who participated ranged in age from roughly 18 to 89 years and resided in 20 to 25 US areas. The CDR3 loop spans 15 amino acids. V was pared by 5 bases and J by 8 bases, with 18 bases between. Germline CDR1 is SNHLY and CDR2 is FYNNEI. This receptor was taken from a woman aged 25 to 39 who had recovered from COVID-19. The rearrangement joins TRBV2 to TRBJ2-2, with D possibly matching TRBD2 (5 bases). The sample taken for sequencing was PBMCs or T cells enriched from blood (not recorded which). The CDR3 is CASSQRTGFRGELFF. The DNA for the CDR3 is TGTGCCAGCAGTCAGCGGACGGGTTTCAGGGGGGAGCTGTTTTTT.